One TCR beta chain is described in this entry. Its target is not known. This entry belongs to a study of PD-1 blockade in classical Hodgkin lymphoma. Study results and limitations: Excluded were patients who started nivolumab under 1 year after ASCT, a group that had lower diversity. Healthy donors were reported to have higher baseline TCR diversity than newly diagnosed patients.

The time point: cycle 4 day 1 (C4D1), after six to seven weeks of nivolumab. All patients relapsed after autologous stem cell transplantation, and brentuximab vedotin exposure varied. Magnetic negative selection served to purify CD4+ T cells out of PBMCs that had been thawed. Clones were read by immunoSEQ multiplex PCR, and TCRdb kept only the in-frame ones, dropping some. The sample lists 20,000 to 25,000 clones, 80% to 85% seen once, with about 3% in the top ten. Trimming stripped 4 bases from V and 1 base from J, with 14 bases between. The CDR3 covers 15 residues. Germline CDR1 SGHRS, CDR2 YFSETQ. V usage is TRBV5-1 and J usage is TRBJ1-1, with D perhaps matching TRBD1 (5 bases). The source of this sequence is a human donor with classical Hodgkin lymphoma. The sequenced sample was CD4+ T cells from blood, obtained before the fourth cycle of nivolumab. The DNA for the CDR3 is TGCGCCAGCAGCCCATTGGGGACCCGGAACACTGAAGCTTTCTTT. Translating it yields CASSPLGTRNTEAFF.